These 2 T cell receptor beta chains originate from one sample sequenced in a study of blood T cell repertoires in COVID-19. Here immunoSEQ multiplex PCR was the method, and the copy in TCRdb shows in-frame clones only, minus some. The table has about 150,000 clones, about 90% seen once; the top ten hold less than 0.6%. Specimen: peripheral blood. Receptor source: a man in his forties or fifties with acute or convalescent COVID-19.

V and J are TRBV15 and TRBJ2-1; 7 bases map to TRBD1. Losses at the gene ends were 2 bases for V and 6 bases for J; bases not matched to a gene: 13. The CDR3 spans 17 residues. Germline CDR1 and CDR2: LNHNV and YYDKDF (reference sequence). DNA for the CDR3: TGTGCCACCAGCAGAATACTTACAGGGGCAACCGGCAATGAGCAGTTCTTC. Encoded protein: CATSRILTGATGNEQFF.

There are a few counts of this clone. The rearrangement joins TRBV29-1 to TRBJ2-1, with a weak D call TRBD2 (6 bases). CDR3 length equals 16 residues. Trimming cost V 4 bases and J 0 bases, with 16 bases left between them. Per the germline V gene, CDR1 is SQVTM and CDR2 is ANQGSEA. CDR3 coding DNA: TGCAGCGTTGTTCTGGAGGGCCGAAGCTCCTACAATGAGCAGTTCTTC. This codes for CSVVLEGRSSYNEQFF.